These 25 T cell receptor beta chains originate from one sample sequenced in a study of regulatory T cells in long-lasting Graves disease. The time point denotes: persistent/refractory GD, antithyroid drugs over 5 years with positive TRAb. Making the TCR library involved RNA that had been extracted from PBMCs. iRepertoire HTBI primers and Arm-PCR of CDR3 regions built TCR beta libraries. One entry per CDR3 protein, called by TCRdb with MiXCR from the multiplex PCR reads. The data contain about 400,000 distinct CDR3 sequences, less than 25% of them seen just once; the ten biggest clones take up about 20%. The material was peripheral blood mononuclear cells (PBMCs), obtained when the disease was refractory, from a patient treated with antithyroid drugs. The receptor source for this set is a female donor with Graves disease.

This clonotype has at least ten counts. The chain recombines TRBV28 with TRBJ1-5; D gene unclear. The CDR3 extends over 12 amino acids. The ends were cut back, 6 bases at V and 4 bases at J, with 7 bases in the middle. The germline CDR1 and CDR2 sequences are MDHEN and SYDVKM. The CDR3 nucleotides are TGTGCCAGCAGGAAAGCAAATCAGCCCCAGCATTTT. As protein: CASRKANQPQHF. Looking up the rest from reference TRBV28 and TRBJ1-5 gives the full variable domain: DVKVTQSSRYLVKRTGEKVFLECVQDMDHENMFWYRQDPGLGLRLIYFSYDVKMKEKGDIPEGYSVSREKKERFSLILESASTNQTSMYLCASRKANQPQHFGDGTRLSIL.

This clonotype came up a few times. The V call is TRBV30, the J call TRBJ2-4; 7 positions agree with TRBD2. The CDR3 spans 16 residues. Germline V CDR1 and CDR2: GTSNPN, SVGIG (reference sequence). V was clipped by 0 bases and J by 0 bases; unmatched bases: 5. The CDR3 DNA reads TGTGCCTGGAGTGTACGGGGGGACTTAGCCAAAAACATTCAGTACTTC. Protein: CAWSVRGDLAKNIQYF.

This rearrangement joins TRBV5-1 to TRBJ2-6; no clear D. Germline CDR1 reads SGHRS; CDR2 reads YFSETQ. This CDR3 contains 14 residues. The V gene lost 0 bases and the J gene lost 2 bases, with 3 bases spanning the gap. CDR3 DNA: TGCGCCAGCAGCTTGGGGGCTGGGGCCAACGTCCTGACTTTC. This encodes CASSLGAGANVLTF.

At least ten counts were recorded for this clonotype. Here the CDR3 reads CASSGAVGTEAFF. CDR3 sequence (DNA): TGTGCCAGCAGTGGGGCAGTGGGGACTGAAGCTTTCTTT. This chain connects TRBV28 to TRBJ1-1; tentative D call: TRBD1 (5 bases). Germline-derived CDR1 and CDR2 are MDHEN and SYDVKM. This CDR3 is 13 amino acids long. Trimming stripped 5 bases from V and 5 bases from J, with 12 bases between.

This clonotype was found many times. This rearrangement joins TRBV6-5 to TRBJ2-5; 11 bases match TRBD2. This CDR3 is built from 17 residues. Germline lookup yields CDR1 MNHEY and CDR2 SVGAGI. The V and J ends lost 4 bases and 5 bases, in that order; junction bases with no gene match: 12. CDR3 sequence: CASSSRTSGLSGETQYF. DNA for the CDR3: TGTGCCAGCAGTTCAAGGACTAGCGGGCTGTCAGGGGAGACCCAGTACTTC.

The rearrangement uses TRBV7-9 and TRBJ2-2; the D is unclear. CDR1 is SEHNR and CDR2 is FQNEAQ in the germline V gene (reference sequence). V shed 6 bases and J shed 0 bases, with 14 bases lying between them. The CDR3 contains 16 residues. The CDR3 sequence: CASSRESATNTGELFF. The DNA of the CDR3 is TGTGCCAGCAGTCGAGAAAGCGCCACGAACACCGGGGAGCTGTTTTTT.

There are many counts of this clonotype. The gene calls are TRBV7-2 and TRBJ2-2, with TRBD1 matching 10 bases. Germline assignment: CDR1 SGHTA and CDR2 FQGNSA. CDR3 size: 17 residues. With 6 bases clipped from V and 6 bases from J, the junction kept 13 bases outside the gene matches. The CDR3 DNA reads TGTGCCAGCAGGTTCGGCTGGGGACAGGGGATCGCCGGGGAGCTGTTTTTT. Translation: CASRFGWGQGIAGELFF.

The chain employs TRBV5-1 and TRBJ2-1; D unresolved. V was shortened by 0 bases and J by 0 bases, with 13 bases between the two germline ends. Germline V gene data show CDR1 as SGHRS and CDR2 as YFSETQ. CDR3 length equals 17 residues. The CDR3 nucleotides read TGCGCCAGCAGCTTGGAAGGCGGTGCGAGCTCCTACAATGAGCAGTTCTTC. Its protein is CASSLEGGASSYNEQFF.

The chain has TRBV25-1 and TRBJ2-7; 10 bases map to TRBD2. CDR1 MGHDK and CDR2 SYGVNS come from the germline V gene. The CDR3 consists of 16 residues. Germline trimming cut 6 bases from V and 7 bases from J; bases unmatched to any gene: 15. CDR3 amino acids: CASSREASGSLGEQYF. In nucleotides, the CDR3 is TGTGCCAGCAGCCGAGAGGCTAGCGGGAGTCTTGGGGAGCAGTACTTC.

This clonotype has at least ten counts. J is TRBJ2-5 and V is TRBV7-6, with 7 bases lining up with TRBD1. The CDR3 consists of 12 residues. The V and J ends lost 8 bases and 5 bases, in that order; junction bases with no gene match: 5. Germline-derived CDR1 and CDR2 are SGHVS and FNYEAQ. The CDR3 DNA reads as TGTGCCAGCCGAGGACAGGACGAGACCCAGTACTTC. Its protein is CASRGQDETQYF.

At least ten counts were recorded for this clonotype. The chain carries TRBV12-3 or TRBV12-4 and TRBJ2-7, with 9 bases matching TRBD2. CDR3 length: 16 residues. After removal of 5 bases from V and 4 bases from J, the junction contained 12 bases not matched to a gene. CDR3: CASSIASGRTLYEQYF. The CDR3 DNA reads TGTGCCAGCAGTATTGCGAGCGGGAGGACCCTGTACGAGCAGTACTTC.

The CDR3 DNA follows: TGTGCCAGCAGCTTAGAGTGGGGGGACTCCCTCAGCGGGAGGATCTCCTACGAGCAGTACTTC. This gives the protein CASSLEWGDSLSGRISYEQYF. The V and J genes are TRBV11-2 and TRBJ2-7; 9 bases map to TRBD2. With 0 bases clipped from V and 0 bases from J, the junction kept 18 bases outside the gene matches. CDR1 is SGHAT and CDR2 is FQNNGV in the germline V gene. The CDR3 totals 21 residues.

Only a few counts were recorded for this clonotype. One end of the junction fails to match germline, which may point to a read error. The gene calls are TRBV20-1 and TRBJ1-1, with TRBD1 matching over 7 bases. CDR1 and CDR2 (germline): DFQATT, SNEGSKA (reference sequence). The CDR3 runs 13 residues. The DNA for the CDR3 is TGCAGTGGTAGAACAGGGGCTAACACTGAAGCTTTCTTT. Its translation: CSGRTGANTEAFF.

The chain couples TRBV7-3 to TRBJ2-5; TRBD2 aligns across 9 bases. Germline loops: CDR1 SGHTA, CDR2 FQGTGA. Losses at the gene ends were 1 base for V and 2 bases for J; bases not matched to a gene: 8. The CDR3 sequence is 17 residues long. The CDR3 reads CASSLNPGREGQETQYF. CDR3 nucleotide sequence: TGTGCCAGCAGCTTAAATCCGGGGCGGGAGGGACAAGAGACCCAGTACTTC. The whole variable domain, remainder taken from reference TRBV7-3 and TRBJ2-5, is GAGVSQTPSNKVTEKGKYVELRCDPISGHTALYWYRQSLGQGPEFLIYFQGTGAADDSGLPNDRFFAVRPEGSVSTLKIQRTERGDSAVYLCASSLNPGREGQETQYFGPGTRLLVL.

The gene calls are TRBV19 and TRBJ1-1; a weak D match, TRBD1 (5 bases). Germline CDR1 LNHDA, CDR2 SQIVND (reference sequence). This CDR3 region has 17 residues. The V and J ends lost 0 bases and 0 bases respectively, with 14 bases between them. This chain's CDR3 is CASSIDLSRQMNTEAFF. The DNA of the CDR3 is TGTGCCAGTAGTATAGATCTATCGAGACAGATGAACACTGAAGCTTTCTTT.

This clonotype was counted a few times. This chain links TRBV11-2 with TRBJ1-5; 7 bases are a match to TRBD1. CDR1 SGHAT and CDR2 FQNNGV come from the germline V gene. V dropped 0 bases and J dropped 6; count of bases not matched to a gene: 5. This CDR3 region has 15 residues. The CDR3 is CASSLDTGVGQPQHF. CDR3 DNA sequence: TGTGCCAGCAGCTTAGATACAGGGGTGGGTCAGCCCCAGCATTTT.

The rearrangement joins TRBV6-1 to TRBJ1-5; 11 nucleotides align to TRBD1. V lost 6 bases and J lost 7; bases outside the gene matches: 8. CDR3 size: 15 residues. The germline V gene encodes CDR1 MNHNS and CDR2 SASEGT. CDR3 in amino acids: CASSARTGGVQPQHF. The CDR3 DNA sequence: TGTGCCAGCAGCGCTAGGACAGGGGGCGTGCAGCCCCAGCATTTT.

This clonotype was picked up a small number of times. The chain employs TRBV19 and TRBJ2-7, with D uncertain. The CDR3 has 13 amino acids. Germline lookup yields CDR1 LNHDA and CDR2 SQIVND (reference sequence). Trimming removed 6 bases from V and 2 bases from J, with 11 bases in between. In nucleotides, the CDR3 is TGTGCCAGTAGAGCGACACCAGCCTACGAGCAGTACTTC. It translates to CASRATPAYEQYF.

The chain joins TRBV29-1 to TRBJ1-1; the D is unclear. There are 11 residues in the CDR3. With 8 bases removed from V and 1 base from J, the gap between germline ends came to 8 bases. Per germline, CDR1 SQVTM and CDR2 ANQGSEA. In DNA, the CDR3 is TGCAGCTCTCGACAGAACACTGAAGCTTTCTTT. Residues: CSSRQNTEAFF.

The chain recombines TRBV6-5 with TRBJ2-2, with D possibly TRBD1 on 5 matching bases. V lost 0 bases and J lost 6, with 14 bases in between. The CDR3 runs 16 residues. The germline gives CDR1 MNHEY, CDR2 SVGAGI. The CDR3 protein is CASSYSIPTGPGELFF. CDR3 nucleotide sequence: TGTGCCAGCAGTTACTCTATCCCCACAGGACCCGGGGAGCTGTTTTTT.

V usage is TRBV7-2 and J usage is TRBJ2-2; D uncertain. V was shortened by 5 bases and J by 8 bases, with 9 bases between the two germline ends. CDR3 length equals 12 residues. CDR1 SGHTA and CDR2 FQGNSA come from the germline V gene. This CDR3 is CASSVKYGELFF. The CDR3 DNA is TGTGCCAGCAGCGTGAAATATGGGGAGCTGTTTTTT.

This clonotype was recorded many times. The chain joins TRBV6-2 or TRBV6-3 to TRBJ1-5; D may be TRBD1 (6 bases). The CDR3 covers 15 residues. V lost 5 bases to trimming and J lost 0 bases, with 11 bases between them. The germline V gene encodes CDR1 MNHEY and CDR2 SVGEGT. The DNA of the CDR3 is TGTGCCAGCAGTGAAGAGGACAGTAGCAATCAGCCCCAGCATTTT. This encodes CASSEEDSSNQPQHF.

As to this clonotype: Since a much larger clone is just one base distant, this may be a read error. Because the CDR3 is missing its conserved closing phenylalanine or tryptophan, this is likely a read error. CDR3: CASSGTVEKLFS. The CDR3 DNA is TGTGCCAGCAGCGGGACAGTTGAAAAACTGTTTTCT. V gene TRBV7-2 combines with J gene TRBJ1-4; 7 bases align to TRBD1. After removal of 5 bases from V and 7 bases from J, the junction contained 1 base not matched to a gene. This CDR3 region has 12 residues. From germline, CDR1 is SGHTA and CDR2 FQGNSA.

This clonotype was found a few times. V gene TRBV27 combines with J gene TRBJ1-5, with D possibly being TRBD1 (5 bases). This CDR3 spans 15 amino acids. Germline values: CDR1 MNHEY, CDR2 SMNVEV (reference sequence). Trimming removed 2 bases at V and 4 bases at J, with 12 bases between. The DNA for the CDR3 is TGTGCCAGCAGTTTAAGGGTAGGGGATAATCAGCCCCAGCATTTT. It is translated as CASSLRVGDNQPQHF.

This chain uses TRBV7-2 with TRBJ2-7; D ambiguous. V lost 1 base and J lost 4, with 11 bases in between. The V gene's germline CDR1 is SGHTA and CDR2 FQGNSA. The CDR3 spans 14 residues. The CDR3 loop reads CASSLDLGLYEQYF. CDR3 DNA: TGTGCCAGCAGCTTAGATTTAGGGTTGTACGAGCAGTACTTC.